This T cell receptor beta chain stems from a study of OX40 agonist ivuxolimab in advanced cancers. To note about this clone: Its antigen is currently unknown.

CDR3 length: 14 amino acids. Germline CDR1 and CDR2: GTSNPN and SVGIG (reference sequence). Deletions cut 2 bases from V and 0 bases from J, with 8 bases between. Clones were read by immunoSEQ multiplex PCR, and TCRdb kept only the in-frame ones, dropping some. Of fewer than 80,000 clones in the sample, about 90% were seen once. Study results and caveats: Dose levels from 0.1 to 3.0 mg/kg saw CD4+ and CD8+ blood T cells expand clonally by week 6.

The chain combines TRBV30 with TRBJ1-5; D call uncertain. The receptor comes from an adult with an advanced solid tumor such as melanoma, head and neck, liver or kidney cancer. This sample comprised CD4+ or CD8+ T cells sorted from blood, obtained in a trial of the OX40 agonist ivuxolimab. CDR3: CAWSPPNSNQPQHF. DNA of the CDR3: TGTGCCTGGAGTCCGCCTAATAGCAATCAGCCCCAGCATTTT.